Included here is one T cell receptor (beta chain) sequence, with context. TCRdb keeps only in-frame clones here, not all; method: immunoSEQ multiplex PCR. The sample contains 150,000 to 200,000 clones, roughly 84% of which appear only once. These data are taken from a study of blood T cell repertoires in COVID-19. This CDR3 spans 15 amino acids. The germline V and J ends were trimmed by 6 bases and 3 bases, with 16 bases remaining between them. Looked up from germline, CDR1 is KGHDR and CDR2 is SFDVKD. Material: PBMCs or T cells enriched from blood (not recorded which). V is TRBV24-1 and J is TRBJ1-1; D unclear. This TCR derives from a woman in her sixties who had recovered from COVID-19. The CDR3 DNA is TGTGCCACCAGTAATGGGCAGGAATCCGACACTGAAGCTTTCTTT. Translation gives CATSNGQESDTEAFF.